The clone carrying this T cell receptor (beta chain) was seen repeatedly, ten times or more. What it binds is not known. This entry belongs to a study of CD8 T cells in ankylosing spondylitis. Study-level results: From matched ankylosing spondylitis synovial fluid, disease-linked clones were reportedly recovered at significantly enriched levels.

Looked up from germline, CDR1 is MNHEY and CDR2 is SMNVEV (reference sequence). The CDR3 consists of 13 residues. V was clipped by 0 bases and J by 2 bases, with 3 bases between them. TCRdb re-called the 5' RACE reads with MiXCR, one entry per CDR3 protein. The sample shows 150,000 or so distinct CDR3 sequences, 9.8% of them seen only once. The rearrangement links TRBV27 to TRBJ2-3, with unresolved D. The specimen was blood, either unsorted or a sorted T cell fraction (not recorded which). The source is a female donor with ankylosing spondylitis or in good health (not recorded which). The CDR3 is CASSLSLTDTQYF. The CDR3 region has the DNA TGTGCCAGCAGTTTATCCCTCACAGATACGCAGTATTTT.